The rows below give T cell receptor beta chains drawn from one sample of a study of post-analysis software for immune sequencing data. TCRdb reanalysed the PCR reads using MiXCR and keeps one entry per CDR3 protein. The profile shows more than 450,000 distinct CDR3 sequences, about 40% of them singletons. Sequenced material: blood. The receptors derive from a girl aged 10 to 17 with multiple sclerosis. Both conserved end residues are part of each CDR3. The order of the fields is D gene, clone size, J gene, V gene, CDR3 protein, CDR3 DNA. D genes are given only for firm matches. Clone size, where shown, is once, few, many, or a class for clones that have expanded.

D: NA
size: NA
J: TRBJ2-1
V: TRBV3-1
CDR3: CASSQDSGAYNEQFF
DNA: TGTGCCAGCAGCCAAGATAGTGGAGCGTACAATGAGCAGTTCTTC

D: TRBD1
size: few
J: TRBJ1-1
V: TRBV2
CDR3: CASRATGGDTEAFF
DNA: TGTGCCAGCAGGGCGACAGGGGGGGACACTGAAGCTTTCTTT

D: NA
size: few
J: TRBJ2-5
V: TRBV12-3/TRBV12-4
CDR3: CASSRAAGQETQYF
DNA: TGTGCCAGCAGTCGGGCAGCGGGCCAAGAGACCCAGTACTTC

D: TRBD1
size: once
J: TRBJ2-7
V: TRBV6-1
CDR3: CASSEGSDRVYEQYF
DNA: TGTGCCAGCAGTGAAGGTTCGGACAGGGTCTACGAGCAGTACTTC

D: TRBD2
size: few
J: TRBJ2-1
V: TRBV20-1
CDR3: CSARGGLAGVKDGPQFF
DNA: TGCAGTGCTAGAGGAGGACTAGCGGGAGTAAAGGACGGTCCCCAGTTCTTC

D: NA
size: few
J: TRBJ1-1
V: TRBV29-1
CDR3: CSAPEGDTEAFF
DNA: TGCAGCGCCCCTGAGGGGGACACTGAAGCTTTCTTT

D: NA
size: few
J: TRBJ2-5
V: TRBV6-5
CDR3: CASSYGQGLQETQYF
DNA: TGTGCCAGCAGTTACGGGCAGGGTCTACAAGAGACCCAGTACTTC

D: NA
size: NA
J: TRBJ2-3
V: TRBV9
CDR3: CASSVVFGSTDTQYF
DNA: TGTGCCAGCAGCGTAGTGTTCGGGAGCACAGATACGCAGTATTTT

D: NA
size: NA
J: TRBJ2-1
V: TRBV10-1
CDR3: CASSELPLGNEQFF
DNA: TGCGCCAGCAGTGAGCTTCCCCTGGGCAATGAGCAGTTCTTC

D: NA
size: NA
J: TRBJ2-1
V: TRBV5-1
CDR3: CASRMEGRAFDEQFF
DNA: TGCGCCAGCAGGATGGAGGGCAGGGCGTTCGATGAGCAGTTCTTC

D: NA
size: NA
J: TRBJ2-5
V: TRBV5-1
CDR3: CASSLEGRFQTQYF
DNA: TGCGCCAGCAGCTTGGAGGGGCGTTTTCAGACCCAGTACTTC

D: NA
size: NA
J: TRBJ2-5
V: TRBV2
CDR3: CASSEPRFLAPETQYF
DNA: TGTGCCAGCAGTGAACCCCGTTTCCTAGCCCCGGAGACCCAGTACTTC

D: TRBD1
size: few
J: TRBJ2-3
V: TRBV12-3/TRBV12-4
CDR3: CASSLRQGTPQYF
DNA: TGTGCCAGCAGTCTCCGACAGGGAACCCCGCAGTATTTT

D: TRBD1
size: NA
J: TRBJ2-1
V: TRBV3-1
CDR3: CAVGPGGGLTYNEQFF
DNA: TGTGCCGTAGGGCCAGGGGGCGGGTTAACCTACAATGAGCAGTTCTTC

D: NA
size: NA
J: TRBJ1-4
V: TRBV18
CDR3: CASSPLTRPNEKLFF
DNA: TGTGCCAGCTCACCACTCACCCGGCCTAATGAAAAACTGTTTTTT

D: NA
size: NA
J: TRBJ2-1
V: TRBV6-2/TRBV6-3
CDR3: CASSYSRVEQFF
DNA: TGTGCCAGCAGTTATTCCCGGGTTGAGCAGTTCTTC

D: TRBD1
size: NA
J: TRBJ2-7
V: TRBV12-3/TRBV12-4
CDR3: CASSDLRGSNSYEQYF
DNA: TGTGCCAGCAGCGATCTCAGGGGGTCCAACTCCTACGAGCAGTACTTC

D: NA
size: NA
J: TRBJ2-6
V: TRBV7-8
CDR3: CASSLVGRGANVLTF
DNA: TGTGCCAGCAGCTTAGTCGGGAGAGGGGCCAACGTCCTGACTTTC

D: NA
size: NA
J: TRBJ1-1
V: TRBV20-1
CDR3: CSGFSSMNTEAFF
DNA: TGCAGTGGGTTTAGTAGCATGAACACTGAAGCTTTCTTT

D: TRBD1
size: NA
J: TRBJ1-2
V: TRBV5-5
CDR3: CASSSGTGRYGYTF
DNA: TGTGCCAGCAGCTCCGGGACAGGGCGCTATGGCTACACCTTC

D: NA
size: few
J: TRBJ1-2
V: TRBV12-3/TRBV12-4
CDR3: CASSLGPAPSGYTF
DNA: TGTGCCAGCAGTTTAGGGCCAGCTCCTTCGGGCTACACCTTC

D: TRBD1
size: NA
J: TRBJ1-6
V: TRBV9
CDR3: CASSPGTVRNSPLHF
DNA: TGTGCCAGCAGCCCCGGGACAGTAAGGAATTCACCCCTCCACTTT

D: TRBD1
size: NA
J: TRBJ2-6
V: TRBV20-1
CDR3: CSANPTGGLSGANVLTF
DNA: TGCAGTGCTAACCCAACAGGGGGCCTATCTGGGGCCAACGTCCTGACTTTC

D: NA
size: NA
J: TRBJ2-5
V: TRBV6-5
CDR3: CASSIVRRGQETQYF
DNA: TGTGCCAGCAGCATAGTTAGGAGGGGCCAAGAGACCCAGTACTTC

D: NA
size: NA
J: TRBJ1-4
V: TRBV5-1
CDR3: CASSLQGSDEKLFF
DNA: TGCGCCAGCAGCTTACAGGGATCGGATGAAAAACTGTTTTTT

D: NA
size: few
J: TRBJ2-1
V: TRBV11-2
CDR3: CASSLAGRDNEQFF
DNA: TGTGCCAGCAGCTTAGCCGGCAGGGACAATGAGCAGTTCTTC

D: TRBD1
size: few
J: TRBJ2-7
V: TRBV5-1
CDR3: CASSLRGGIYEQYF
DNA: TGCGCCAGCAGCTTGAGAGGGGGCATCTACGAGCAGTACTTC